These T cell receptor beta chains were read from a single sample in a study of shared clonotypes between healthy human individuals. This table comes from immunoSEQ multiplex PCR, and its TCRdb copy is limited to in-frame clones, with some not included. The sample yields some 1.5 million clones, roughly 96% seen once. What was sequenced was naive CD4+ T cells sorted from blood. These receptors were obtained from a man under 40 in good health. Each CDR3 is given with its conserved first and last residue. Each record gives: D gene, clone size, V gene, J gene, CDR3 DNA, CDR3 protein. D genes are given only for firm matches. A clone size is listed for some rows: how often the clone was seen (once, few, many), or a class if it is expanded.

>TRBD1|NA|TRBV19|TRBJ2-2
TGTGCCAGCAACCGACAGGGGGCCGCCGGGGAGCTGTTTTTT
CASNRQGAAGELFF
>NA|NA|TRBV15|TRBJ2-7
TGTGCCACCAGCAGAGTAGCCAGCTCCTACGAGCAGTACTTC
CATSRVASSYEQYF
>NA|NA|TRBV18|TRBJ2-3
TGTGCCAGCTCATTGGGGGCCACAGATACGCAGTATTTT
CASSLGATDTQYF
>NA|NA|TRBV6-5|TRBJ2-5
TGTGCCAGCAGTTCCGGGACTGGGTTACAAGAGACCCAGTACTTC
CASSSGTGLQETQYF
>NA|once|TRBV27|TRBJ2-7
TGTGCCAGCAGTTTAGGATGGGCAGGACCCAGCTCCTACGAGCAGTACTTC
CASSLGWAGPSSYEQYF
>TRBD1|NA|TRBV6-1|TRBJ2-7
TGTGCCAGCAGTGACTTTGGGACAGGTCCCTACGAGCAGTACTTC
CASSDFGTGPYEQYF
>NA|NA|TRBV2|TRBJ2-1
TGTGCCGCCCAGGGGAGTGGGTACAATGAGCAGTTCTTC
CAAQGSGYNEQFF
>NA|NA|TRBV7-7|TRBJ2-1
TGTGCCAGCAGCTTAGGGGCGGACAATGAGCAGTTCTTC
CASSLGADNEQFF
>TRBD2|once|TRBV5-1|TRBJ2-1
TGCGCCAGCAGCTCCACCGGGACTAGTTTCTATGAGCAGTTCTTC
CASSSTGTSFYEQFF
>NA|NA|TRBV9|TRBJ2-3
TGTGCCAGCAGCGGGCATAATGGGGGCACAGATACGCAGTATTTT
CASSGHNGGTDTQYF
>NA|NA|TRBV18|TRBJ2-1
TGTGCCAGCTCACCACCGCAGGCGGGGAAGCAGTTCTTC
CASSPPQAGKQFF
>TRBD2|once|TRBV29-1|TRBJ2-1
TGCAGTCATCTGAGCGGGAGGCGGGACAATGAGCAGTTCTTC
CSHLSGRRDNEQFF
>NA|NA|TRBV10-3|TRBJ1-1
TGTGCCATCAGTGAAGCCCCCCAATACGGTGAAGCTTTCTTT
CAISEAPQYGEAFF
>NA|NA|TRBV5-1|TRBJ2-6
TGCGCCAGCAGCCCCTGGCGGGTTTCCCGCTCTGGGGCCAACGTCCTGACTTTC
CASSPWRVSRSGANVLTF
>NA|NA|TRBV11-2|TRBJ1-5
TGTGCCAGCAGCCGGGGGGATAATCAGCCCCAGCATTTT
CASSRGDNQPQHF
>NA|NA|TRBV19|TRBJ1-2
TGTGCCAGTAGTATGTGGGGGGCGGCCGGCTACACCTTC
CASSMWGAAGYTF
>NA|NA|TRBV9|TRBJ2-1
TGTGCCAGCAGCGTAGGGAGGAACTACAATGAGCAGTTCTTC
CASSVGRNYNEQFF
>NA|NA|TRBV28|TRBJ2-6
TGTGCCAGCAGTTTTGAACAGTCTGGGGCCAACGTCCTGACTTTC
CASSFEQSGANVLTF
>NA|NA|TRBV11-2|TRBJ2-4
TGTGCCAGCCGGTCTCGGGGTGGGGAAAACATTCAGTACTTC
CASRSRGGENIQYF
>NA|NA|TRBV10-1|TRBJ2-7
TGCGCCAGCAGTGCCGTCAGCCTAAGACGTGACGAGCAGTACTTC
CASSAVSLRRDEQYF
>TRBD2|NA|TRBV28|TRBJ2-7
TGTGCCAGCAGACCTAGCGGGAGTAACGAGCAGTACTTC
CASRPSGSNEQYF
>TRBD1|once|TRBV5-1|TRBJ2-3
TGCGCCAGCAGCCCACTAGGACAGGGGGCAGATACGCAGTATTTT
CASSPLGQGADTQYF
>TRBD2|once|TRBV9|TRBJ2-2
TGTGCCAGCAGCCGGACTAGCGGGAGGTTAACCGGGGAGCTGTTTTTT
CASSRTSGRLTGELFF
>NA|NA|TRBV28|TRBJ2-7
TGTGCCAGCAGTCCCCCGGGGAGACTTAACGCCTACGAGCAGTACTTC
CASSPPGRLNAYEQYF
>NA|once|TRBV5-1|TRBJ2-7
TGCGCCAGCAGCTTGGAGTGGGGCAGAAAGACCGAGCAGTACTTC
CASSLEWGRKTEQYF
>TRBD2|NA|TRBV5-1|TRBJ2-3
TGCGCCAGCAGCTTTCCCACTAGCGGGAGTTTCTTGGATACGCAGTATTTT
CASSFPTSGSFLDTQYF
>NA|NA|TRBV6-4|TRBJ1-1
TGTGCCAGCAGTGAGGGATTCATGAACACTGAAGCTTTCTTT
CASSEGFMNTEAFF
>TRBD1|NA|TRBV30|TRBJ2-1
TGTGCCTGCCATCCAGGGGGCGCCCCTGGTGAGCAGTTCTTC
CACHPGGAPGEQFF